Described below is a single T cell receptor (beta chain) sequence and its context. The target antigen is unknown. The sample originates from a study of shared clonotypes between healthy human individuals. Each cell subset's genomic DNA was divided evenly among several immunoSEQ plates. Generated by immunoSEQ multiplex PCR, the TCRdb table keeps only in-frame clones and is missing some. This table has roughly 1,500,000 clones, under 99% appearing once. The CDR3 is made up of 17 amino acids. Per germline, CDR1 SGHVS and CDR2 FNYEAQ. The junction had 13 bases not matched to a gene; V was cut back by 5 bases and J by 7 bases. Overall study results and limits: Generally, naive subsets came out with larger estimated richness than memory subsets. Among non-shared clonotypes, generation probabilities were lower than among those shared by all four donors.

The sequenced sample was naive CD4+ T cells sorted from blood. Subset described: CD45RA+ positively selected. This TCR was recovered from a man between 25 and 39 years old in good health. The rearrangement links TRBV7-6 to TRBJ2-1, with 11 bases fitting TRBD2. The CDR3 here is CASSERLAGSRGNEQFF. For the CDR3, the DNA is TGTGCCAGCAGCGAAAGACTAGCGGGAAGTCGGGGAAATGAGCAGTTCTTC.